One and the same sample provided the 8 T cell receptor beta chains below, sequenced in a study of shared clonotypes between healthy human individuals. Data came from immunoSEQ multiplex PCR; TCRdb stores just in-frame clones and leaves some out. The repertoire holds 2 million to 2.5 million clones, with 85% to 95% as singletons. CD45RO-negative CD8 cells positively selected for CCR7 made up the naive population, which excluded terminally differentiated effector memory CD45RA+ cells. Sequencing input: naive CD8+ T cells sorted from blood. These receptors were obtained from a man aged 18 to 30 in good health.

V is TRBV15 and J is TRBJ2-7; no clear D. The CDR3 extends over 16 amino acids. CDR1 is LNHNV and CDR2 is YYDKDF in the germline V gene (reference sequence). V was clipped by 1 base and J by 3 bases, with 16 bases between them. The CDR3 here is CATSRAGRHSDYEQYF. The CDR3 coding sequence is TGTGCCACCAGCAGAGCTGGTCGGCACAGCGACTACGAGCAGTACTTC.

This chain joins TRBV27 and TRBJ2-1; TRBD2 might be the D (5 bases). CDR3 size: 15 residues. CDR1 is MNHEY and CDR2 is SMNVEV in the germline V gene (reference sequence). V was shortened by 3 bases and J by 0 bases, with 9 bases between the two germline ends. Here the CDR3 DNA reads TGTGCCAGCAGTTTTTCGGGGAACTCCTACAATGAGCAGTTCTTC. Amino acid sequence: CASSFSGNSYNEQFF.

The rearrangement links TRBV4-1 to TRBJ2-7; a possible D gene is TRBD2 (6 bases). Germline V CDR1 and CDR2: MGHRA, YSYEKL. V shed 2 bases and J shed 2 bases, with 13 bases lying between them. CDR3 length: 15 residues. The CDR3 DNA is TGCGCCAGCAGCCAAATAGCGGAGTCCGCCTACGAGCAGTACTTC. Its translation: CASSQIAESAYEQYF.

V usage is TRBV4-1 and J usage is TRBJ2-7; D may be TRBD1 or TRBD2 (6 bases each). CDR1 is MGHRA and CDR2 is YSYEKL in the germline V gene. V was cut by 1 base and J by 5 bases, with 12 bases left in between. The CDR3 has 14 residues. The CDR3 protein is CASSQVPGAHEQYF. The CDR3 coding sequence is TGCGCCAGCAGCCAAGTTCCGGGGGCTCACGAGCAGTACTTC.

This sequence joins TRBV5-6 and TRBJ2-6, with a weak D call TRBD2 (6 bases). Germline-derived CDR1 and CDR2 are SGHDT and YYEEEE. Trimming removed 4 bases from V and 3 bases from J, with 20 bases in between. This CDR3 has 18 residues. CDR3 in amino acids: CASSPNGGDAIGANVLTF. CDR3 nucleotide sequence: TGTGCCAGCAGCCCGAATGGAGGGGACGCTATTGGGGCCAACGTCCTGACTTTC. Using reference TRBV5-6 and TRBJ2-6 for the parts outside the CDR3, the full variable domain is DAGVTQSPTHLIKTRGQQVTLRCSPKSGHDTVSWYQQALGQGPQFIFQYYEEEERQRGNFPDRFSGHQFPNYSSELNVNALLLGDSALYLCASSPNGGDAIGANVLTFGAGSRLTVL.

On this clone: Additional DNA sequences in this sample encode the identical CDR3. The chain employs TRBV9 and TRBJ1-1, with D unclear. The CDR3 runs to 14 residues. Germline CDR1 SGDLS, CDR2 YYNGEE. V lost 0 bases to trimming and J lost 1 base, with 7 bases between them. CDR3 bases: TGTGCCAGCAGCGTAGGGCCTCCGAACACTGAAGCTTTCTTT. It codes for CASSVGPPNTEAFF.

V is TRBV15 and J is TRBJ1-6, with 7 bases matching TRBD1. The CDR3 runs to 16 residues. Germline trimming cut 3 bases from V and 4 bases from J; bases unmatched to any gene: 6. Germline V lookup: CDR1 LNHNV, CDR2 YYDKDF (reference sequence). CDR3 region: CATSSLGQLYNSPLHF. The CDR3 DNA is TGTGCCACCAGCAGCTTGGGACAGCTATATAATTCACCCCTCCACTTT.

The rearrangement joins TRBV5-1 to TRBJ2-5, with D perhaps matching TRBD2 (5 bases). The CDR3 is 17 residues long. Between the trimmed V and J ends, which lost 2 bases and 2 bases, there was a span of 19 bases. CDR1 and CDR2 from the germline V gene are SGHRS and YFSETQ. CDR3 nucleotide sequence: TGCGCCAGCAGCTTAGAACACGCGGGTGCCATTCAAGAGACCCAGTACTTC. As protein: CASSLEHAGAIQETQYF.